Listed below are T cell receptor beta chains from one sample, sequenced in a study of T-cell memory formation after mild COVID-19. Each CDR3 protein gets one entry after TCRdb re-called the 5' RACE reads with MiXCR. The table has 84,000 or so distinct CDR3 sequences, about 14% seen once. Sequenced sample: PBMCs or a T cell subset sorted from them (not recorded which). All receptors derive from an adult woman who had mild COVID-19 (a few samples of this study predate the infection). Cell type and time point are not known. Each CDR3 is given with its conserved first and last residue. A D gene is named only where the DNA matches it firmly. Clone size is not always given. Where it is, it says once, few, many or a class for expanded clones.

D: -
size: -
V: TRBV7-9
J: TRBJ2-5
CDR3: CASSLGAETQYF
DNA: TGTGCCAGCAGCTTGGGGGCAGAGACCCAGTACTTC

D: TRBD1
size: -
V: TRBV5-1
J: TRBJ2-7
CDR3: CASSLVTGGYEQYF
DNA: TGCGCCAGCAGCTTGGTCACAGGGGGCTACGAGCAGTACTTC

D: -
size: -
V: TRBV11-2
J: TRBJ2-7
CDR3: CASSPDRGGQYF
DNA: TGTGCCAGCAGCCCCGATCGGGGAGGTCAGTACTTC

D: -
size: medium-sized
V: TRBV7-9
J: TRBJ2-7
CDR3: CASRPNGQTYEQYF
DNA: TGTGCCAGCAGGCCAAATGGACAGACCTACGAGCAGTACTTC

D: TRBD2
size: -
V: TRBV13
J: TRBJ2-1
CDR3: CASSSAGGNEQFF
DNA: TGTGCCAGCAGCTCAGCGGGAGGCAATGAGCAGTTCTTC

D: -
size: -
V: TRBV7-9
J: TRBJ2-3
CDR3: CASSFQDTQYF
DNA: TGTGCCAGCAGCTTCCAGGATACGCAGTATTTT

D: TRBD2
size: few
V: TRBV2
J: TRBJ2-3
CDR3: CASSRLAGNTDTQYF
DNA: TGTGCCAGCAGTAGACTAGCGGGGAACACAGATACGCAGTATTTT

D: TRBD1
size: -
V: TRBV28
J: TRBJ2-3
CDR3: CASSRDRGETDTQYF
DNA: TGTGCCAGCAGTCGGGACAGGGGAGAGACAGATACGCAGTATTTT

D: -
size: -
V: TRBV4-1
J: TRBJ1-2
CDR3: CASSQEATGYGYTF
DNA: TGCGCCAGCAGCCAAGAGGCTACAGGGTATGGCTACACCTTC

D: TRBD1
size: few
V: TRBV7-6
J: TRBJ1-2
CDR3: CASSLGTGDYGYTF
DNA: TGTGCCAGCAGCTTAGGTACAGGGGACTATGGCTACACCTTC

D: -
size: -
V: TRBV5-1
J: TRBJ2-1
CDR3: CASSLFGPGNNEQFF
DNA: TGCGCCAGCAGCTTGTTTGGTCCGGGAAACAATGAGCAGTTCTTC

D: -
size: -
V: TRBV24-1
J: TRBJ2-5
CDR3: CATRDPGETQYF
DNA: TGTGCCACCAGAGACCCGGGAGAGACCCAGTACTTC

D: -
size: few
V: TRBV5-1
J: TRBJ2-7
CDR3: CASSDGTLSYEQYF
DNA: TGCGCCAGCAGCGACGGGACCCTTTCCTACGAGCAGTACTTC

D: -
size: -
V: TRBV7-9
J: TRBJ1-6
CDR3: CASSLGGSSPLHF
DNA: TGTGCCAGCAGCCTGGGGGGCAGTTCACCCCTCCACTTT

D: -
size: few
V: TRBV4-1
J: TRBJ2-5
CDR3: CASSRPGRETQYF
DNA: TGCGCCAGCAGCCGCCCCGGTCGCGAGACCCAGTACTTC

D: -
size: -
V: TRBV30
J: TRBJ1-2
CDR3: CAWSVPGHSYGYTF
DNA: TGTGCCTGGAGTGTACCGGGACACAGCTATGGCTACACCTTC

D: -
size: -
V: TRBV6-5
J: TRBJ2-3
CDR3: CASSFRVTDTQYF
DNA: TGTGCCAGCAGTTTCCGCGTCACAGATACGCAGTATTTT

D: TRBD1
size: few
V: TRBV7-9
J: TRBJ2-7
CDR3: CASSLEDRGRYEQYF
DNA: TGTGCCAGCAGCTTAGAAGACAGGGGGAGGTACGAGCAGTACTTC

D: -
size: -
V: TRBV29-1
J: TRBJ2-7
CDR3: CSVGQTYEQYF
DNA: TGCAGCGTCGGACAGACCTACGAGCAGTACTTC

D: TRBD1
size: few
V: TRBV7-8
J: TRBJ2-7
CDR3: CASSFGTAVSYEQYF
DNA: TGTGCCAGCAGCTTCGGGACAGCGGTCTCCTACGAGCAGTACTTC

D: TRBD2
size: many
V: TRBV29-1
J: TRBJ2-7
CDR3: CSVGFPSGSLYEQYF
DNA: TGCAGCGTTGGTTTTCCTAGCGGGAGTTTGTACGAGCAGTACTTC

D: TRBD2
size: many
V: TRBV7-2
J: TRBJ2-6
CDR3: CASSLFFRLAGGPRGANVLTF
DNA: TGTGCCAGCAGCTTATTTTTCCGACTAGCGGGAGGGCCGAGGGGGGCCAACGTCCTGACTTTC

D: TRBD2
size: -
V: TRBV7-8
J: TRBJ2-3
CDR3: CASSSPGLAGVFTDTQYF
DNA: TGTGCCAGCAGCTCTCCGGGACTAGCGGGGGTATTCACAGATACGCAGTATTTT

D: TRBD1
size: few
V: TRBV12-3/TRBV12-4
J: TRBJ2-7
CDR3: CASSPTGDPYEQYF
DNA: TGTGCCAGCAGTCCGACAGGGGATCCCTACGAGCAGTACTTC

D: -
size: few
V: TRBV7-9
J: TRBJ2-6
CDR3: CASSPHPDGANVLTF
DNA: TGTGCCAGCAGCCCGCACCCGGATGGGGCCAACGTCCTGACTTTC

D: -
size: -
V: TRBV5-8
J: TRBJ2-3
CDR3: CASSLDVGALMDF
DNA: TGTGCCAGCAGCTTGGATGTGGGGGCCCTGATGGATTTT

D: -
size: few
V: TRBV7-8
J: TRBJ2-1
CDR3: CASSLDSRANEQFF
DNA: TGTGCCAGCAGCTTAGATTCCAGGGCCAATGAGCAGTTCTTC

D: -
size: -
V: TRBV5-1
J: TRBJ2-5
CDR3: CASSLALGGETQYF
DNA: TGCGCCAGCAGCTTGGCCCTGGGTGGAGAGACCCAGTACTTC

D: TRBD1
size: many
V: TRBV7-8
J: TRBJ2-4
CDR3: CASSTGTGDIQYF
DNA: TGTGCCAGCAGCACAGGGACAGGGGACATTCAGTACTTC